The present T cell receptor (beta chain) was sequenced within a study of T-cell reconstitution after alpha-beta-depleted transplantation in children. This clonotype has at least ten counts. The germline V gene has CDR1 SGHTS and CDR2 YDEGEE. There are 14 residues in the CDR3. Between the trimmed V and J ends, which lost 4 bases and 0 bases, there was a span of 9 bases. Unique molecular identifiers were incorporated during preparation of the TCRbeta library. TCRdb independently ran MiXCR on the PCR reads; one entry per CDR3 protein. The profile shows over 70,000 distinct CDR3 sequences, less than 15% of them singletons.

The receptor's source is a human donor who donated a stem cell graft to a child with inherited bone marrow failure. The source was PBMCs from the stem cell graft donor, collected from the stem cell graft. The chain links TRBV5-8 to TRBJ2-3, with D uncertain. The CDR3 here is CASSGPISTDTQYF. CDR3 bases: TGTGCCAGCAGCGGACCGATTAGCACAGATACGCAGTATTTT. The whole variable domain, filled in from reference TRBV5-8 and TRBJ2-3, reads EAGVTQSPTHLIKTRGQQATLRCSPISGHTSVYWYQQALGLGLQFLLWYDEGEERNRGNFPPRFSGRQFPNYSSELNVNALELEDSALYLCASSGPISTDTQYFGPGTRLTVL.